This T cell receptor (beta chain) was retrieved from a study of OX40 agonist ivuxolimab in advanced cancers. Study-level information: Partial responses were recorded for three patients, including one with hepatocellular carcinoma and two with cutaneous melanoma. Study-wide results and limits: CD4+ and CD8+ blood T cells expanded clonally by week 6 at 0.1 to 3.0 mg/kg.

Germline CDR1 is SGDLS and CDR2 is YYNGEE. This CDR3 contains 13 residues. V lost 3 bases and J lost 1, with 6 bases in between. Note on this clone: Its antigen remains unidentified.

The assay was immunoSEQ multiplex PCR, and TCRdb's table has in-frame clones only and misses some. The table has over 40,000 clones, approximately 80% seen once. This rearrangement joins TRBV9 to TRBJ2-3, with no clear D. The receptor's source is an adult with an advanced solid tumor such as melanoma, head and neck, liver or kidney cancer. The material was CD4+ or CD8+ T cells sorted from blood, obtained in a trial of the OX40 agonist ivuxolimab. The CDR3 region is CASSATGTDTQYF. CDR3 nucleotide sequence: TGTGCCAGCAGCGCGACGGGCACAGATACGCAGTATTTT.